This T cell receptor (beta chain) appears in the sequencing data of a study of cytomegalovirus exposure and HLA in healthy donors. V shed 3 bases, J shed 8 bases, and the junction held 8 bases outside the gene matches. This CDR3 contains 14 residues. Per the germline V gene, CDR1 is MGHRA and CDR2 is YSYEKL. Some clones are missing from TCRdb's copy, which holds only in-frame ones; the method was immunoSEQ multiplex PCR. This table holds around 150,000 clones, roughly 84% found once. The source of this sequence is a man younger than 45 in good health and CMV-seropositive. Sequenced: PBMCs. The chain links TRBV4-1 to TRBJ1-2; TRBD1 agrees at 8 bases. CDR3: CASSHGQGEMGYTF. For the CDR3, the DNA is TGCGCCAGCAGCCACGGACAGGGAGAAATGGGCTACACCTTC.